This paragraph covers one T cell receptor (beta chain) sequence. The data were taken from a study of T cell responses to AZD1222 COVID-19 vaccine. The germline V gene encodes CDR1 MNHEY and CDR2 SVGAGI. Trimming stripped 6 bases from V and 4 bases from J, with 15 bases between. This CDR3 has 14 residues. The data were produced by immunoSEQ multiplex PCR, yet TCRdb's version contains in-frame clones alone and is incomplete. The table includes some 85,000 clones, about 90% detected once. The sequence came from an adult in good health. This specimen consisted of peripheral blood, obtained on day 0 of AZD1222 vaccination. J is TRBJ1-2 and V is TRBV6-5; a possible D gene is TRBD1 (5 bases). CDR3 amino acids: CASSKEPGTYGYTF. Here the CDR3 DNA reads TGTGCCAGCAGCAAGGAGCCCGGGACCTATGGCTACACCTTC.